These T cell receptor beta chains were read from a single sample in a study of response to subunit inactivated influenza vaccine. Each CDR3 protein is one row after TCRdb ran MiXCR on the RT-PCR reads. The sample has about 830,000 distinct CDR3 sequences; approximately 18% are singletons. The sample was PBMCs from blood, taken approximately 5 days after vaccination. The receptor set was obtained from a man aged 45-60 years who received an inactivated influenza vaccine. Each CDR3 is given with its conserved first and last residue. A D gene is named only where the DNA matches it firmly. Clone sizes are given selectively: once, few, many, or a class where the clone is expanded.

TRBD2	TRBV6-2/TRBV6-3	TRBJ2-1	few	TGTGCCAGCCGAATAGCGGGAGGGCCCTATGAGCAGTTCTTC	CASRIAGGPYEQFF
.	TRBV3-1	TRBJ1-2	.	TGTGCCAGCAGCCAAGTCGGGGGGTACTCTGGCTACACCTTC	CASSQVGGYSGYTF
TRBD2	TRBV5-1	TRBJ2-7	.	TGCGCCAGCAGCTCGATAGCGGGGCCCTCCTACGAGCAGTACTTC	CASSSIAGPSYEQYF
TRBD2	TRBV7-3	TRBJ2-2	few	TGTGCCAGCAGGGCTAGCGGGAGCGCCGGGGAGCTGTTTTTT	CASRASGSAGELFF
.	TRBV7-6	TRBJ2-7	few	TGTGCCAGCAGCTTAGAACAGGGTAGCGAGCAGTACTTC	CASSLEQGSEQYF
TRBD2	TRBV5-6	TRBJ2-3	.	TGTGCCAGCAGCAGCGGGACTATCGGGGCCGATCAGTATTTT	CASSSGTIGADQYF
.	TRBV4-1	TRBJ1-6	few	TGCGCCAGCAGCCAAGATAGGAGTCCGAATTCACCCCTCCACTTT	CASSQDRSPNSPLHF
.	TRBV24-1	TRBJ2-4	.	TGTGCCACCACCCCCCAGTACTTC	CATTPQYF
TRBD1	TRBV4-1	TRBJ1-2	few	TGCGCCAGCAGCTTTGCCGGGACAGGGGGCGCGAACTATGGCTACACCTTC	CASSFAGTGGANYGYTF
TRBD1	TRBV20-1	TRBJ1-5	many	TGCAGTGCTAGAGTCCGAGGGACAGGGAGGTTACCCCAGCATTTT	CSARVRGTGRLPQHF
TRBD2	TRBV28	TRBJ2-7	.	TGTGCCAGCAGTTTATTGACTAGCGGGAACGAGCAGTACTTC	CASSLLTSGNEQYF
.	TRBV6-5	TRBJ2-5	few	TGTGCCAGCAGTTACCAGGGAGTCAGGGAGACCCAGTACTTC	CASSYQGVRETQYF
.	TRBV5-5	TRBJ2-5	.	TGTGCCAGCAGCTGGCCTCAGGGACAAGAGACCCAGTACTTC	CASSWPQGQETQYF
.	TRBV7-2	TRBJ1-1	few	TGTGCCAGCAGCCGGGGGGTGGGTGTCGCTTTCTTT	CASSRGVGVAFF
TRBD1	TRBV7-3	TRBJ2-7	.	TGTGCCAGCAGCTTTGGTAACACCGGGACAGACGAGCAGTACTTC	CASSFGNTGTDEQYF
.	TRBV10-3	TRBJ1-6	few	TGTGCCATGCGGGACACTAATAATTCACCCCTCCACTTT	CAMRDTNNSPLHF
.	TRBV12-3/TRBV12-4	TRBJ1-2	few	TGTGCCAGCAGTTTAGTGCGGGGGAACTATGGCTACACCTTC	CASSLVRGNYGYTF
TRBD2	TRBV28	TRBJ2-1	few	TGTGCCAGCAGTTTACGGGTAGCGGGAGAGGGTCCGTTCTTC	CASSLRVAGEGPFF
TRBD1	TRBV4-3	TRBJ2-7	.	TGCGCCAGCAGCCAAGTTTTTCGGGACAGGGGGCTTCGCGAGCAGTACTTC	CASSQVFRDRGLREQYF
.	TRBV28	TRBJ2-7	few	TGTGCCAGCAGTTTCCAACGTGACAGAAATAACTACGAGCAGTACTTC	CASSFQRDRNNYEQYF
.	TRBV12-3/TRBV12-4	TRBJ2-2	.	TGTGCCAGCAGTTGGAGGGGGCACGGGGAGCTGTTTTTT	CASSWRGHGELFF
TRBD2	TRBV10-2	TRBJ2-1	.	TGCGCCACCTTGAGCGGGGAAAACTACAATGAGCAGTTCTTC	CATLSGENYNEQFF
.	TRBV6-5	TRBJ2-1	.	TGTGCCAGCAGTTGGAACTTCGCTCTCTACAATGAGCAGTTCTTC	CASSWNFALYNEQFF
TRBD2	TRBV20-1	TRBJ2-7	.	TGCAGTGCTAGCCCCCCGCGGGGGGCGTACGAGCAGTACTTC	CSASPPRGAYEQYF
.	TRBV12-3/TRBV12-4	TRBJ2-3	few	TGTGCCAGCAGTCCCGGAAGCGGGTGGGATACGCAGTATTTT	CASSPGSGWDTQYF
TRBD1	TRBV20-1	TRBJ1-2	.	TGCAGTGCTCAACGACAGGGGTATGGTAACTATGGCTACACCTTC	CSAQRQGYGNYGYTF
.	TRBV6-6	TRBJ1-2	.	TGTGCCAGCAGGCGGGGGGGGAACTATGGCTACACCTTC	CASRRGGNYGYTF
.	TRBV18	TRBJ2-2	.	TGTGCCAGCTCACCACCGTCTATGCCCACCGGGGAGCTGTTTTTT	CASSPPSMPTGELFF
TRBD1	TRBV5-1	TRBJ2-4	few	TGCGCCAGCAGCTTCCAGGGGGCGTCGGAACGCATTCAGTACTTC	CASSFQGASERIQYF
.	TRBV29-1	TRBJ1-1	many	TGCAGCGTTGGAAAGAACACTGAAGCTTTCTTT	CSVGKNTEAFF
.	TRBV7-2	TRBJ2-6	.	TGTGCCAGCAGCCCTCCCGCGGCCAACGTCCTGACTTTC	CASSPPAANVLTF
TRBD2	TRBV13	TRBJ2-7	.	TGTGCCAGCAGCTTAACCGGGACTAGCGGGGGGGCCCTGTCCTACGAGCAGTACTTC	CASSLTGTSGGALSYEQYF
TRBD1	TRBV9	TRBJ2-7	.	TGTGCCAGCAGTCCCCCATCCGGGACAGAGATCTACGAGCAGTACTTC	CASSPPSGTEIYEQYF
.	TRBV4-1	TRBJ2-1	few	TGCGCCAGCAGCCAAGATCCGGGGAACCATGAGCAGTTCTTC	CASSQDPGNHEQFF
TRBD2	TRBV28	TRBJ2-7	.	TGTGCCAGCAGTCCCCCTGCTAGCGGGAGTTACGAGCAGTACTTC	CASSPPASGSYEQYF
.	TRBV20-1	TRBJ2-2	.	TGCAGTGCTAGAGATTCGAGGGTGAACACCGGGGAGCTGTTTTTT	CSARDSRVNTGELFF
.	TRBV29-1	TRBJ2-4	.	TGCAGCGTCAAACAGGGACCAGCCAAAAACATTCAGTACTTC	CSVKQGPAKNIQYF
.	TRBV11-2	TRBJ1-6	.	TGTGCCAGCAGCCTGACGTCCCCTAGGATTCCGTTTAATTCACCCCTCCACTTT	CASSLTSPRIPFNSPLHF
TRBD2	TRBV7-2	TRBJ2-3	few	TGTGCCAGCAGCCTCGGACTAGCGGGGGGGTTTTTTTCAGATACGCAGTATTTT	CASSLGLAGGFFSDTQYF
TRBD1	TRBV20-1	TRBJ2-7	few	TGCAGTGCTAGAGTTGGCTTCACAGGGGACGACAAAACCTACGAGCAGTACTTC	CSARVGFTGDDKTYEQYF
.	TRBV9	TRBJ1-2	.	TGTGCCAGCAGCCTTACCTCGGTAACCTATGGCTACACCTTC	CASSLTSVTYGYTF
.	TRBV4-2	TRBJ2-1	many	TGTGCCAGCAGCCAAGAATGGAATGAGCAGTTCTTC	CASSQEWNEQFF
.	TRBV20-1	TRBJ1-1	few	TGCAGTGCTAGAGAGGGGGCAGGACGTACTGAAGCTTTCTTT	CSAREGAGRTEAFF
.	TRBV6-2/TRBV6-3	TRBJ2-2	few	TGTGCCACCAAGAGGGGTGGGTCCCACGTTACCGGGGAGCTGTTTTTT	CATKRGGSHVTGELFF